This TCR beta chain was profiled in a study of cytomegalovirus exposure and HLA in healthy donors. The PCR had 60 Vbeta and 13 Jbeta primers. Authors' processing steps: Approximately 78 million unique TCR beta chains, roughly 11 million of them shared, were counted by a later analysis. Data came from immunoSEQ multiplex PCR; TCRdb stores just in-frame clones and leaves some out. V, J and clone size are those of that table, while D and trimming were read from the DNA. The table includes about 140,000 clones, around 80% detected once. Germline CDR1 and CDR2: GTSNPN and SVGIG (reference sequence). V lost 0 bases to trimming and J lost 2 bases, with 11 bases between them. The CDR3 has 15 residues. Remarks on this clone: Its antigen is still unknown.

Overall study findings and caveats: The study listed 164 cytomegalovirus-associated TCR beta chains. In all likelihood, a cluster of highly shared sequence variants was a sequencing artifact. Immune exposure data for these donors was limited to CMV serostatus.

The specimen was PBMCs. This chain connects TRBV30 to TRBJ1-5; no firm D call. This clonotype was sampled from a man aged 40-50 years in good health and CMV-seronegative. DNA for the CDR3: TGTGCCTGGAGTGTACCTGTGGCGGGCAATCAGCCCCAGCATTTT. Translation: CAWSVPVAGNQPQHF.